Listed below are T cell receptor beta chains from one sample, sequenced in a study of Graves' ophthalmopathy and Graves' hyperthyroidism. From the multiplex PCR reads, TCRdb called clonotypes with MiXCR, one entry per CDR3 protein. The sample records around 40,000 distinct CDR3 sequences, 40% to 65% being singletons. Sequencing input: peripheral blood. Every receptor here comes from an adult man with Graves' ophthalmopathy. The CDR3 runs from the conserved cysteine through the conserved F or W. D genes are given only for firm matches. Clone size is shown for a subset of rows, as once, few, many or a class of expanded clone.

V,D,size,J,CDR3,DNA
TRBV9,NA,NA,TRBJ2-5,CASSPEGETQYF,TGTGCCAGCAGCCCAGAGGGAGAGACCCAGTACTTC
TRBV7-3,TRBD2,many,TRBJ2-1,CASSLTGGGAWNEQFF,TGTGCCAGCAGCTTAACGGGCGGGGGGGCTTGGAATGAGCAGTTCTTC
TRBV14,NA,many,TRBJ1-1,CASSQYRQNTEAFF,TGTGCCAGCAGCCAGTACAGGCAGAACACTGAAGCTTTCTTT
TRBV29-1,TRBD1,medium-sized,TRBJ1-5,CSVKSGGGEPQHF,TGCAGCGTCAAATCAGGGGGCGGGGAGCCCCAGCATTTT
TRBV28,NA,many,TRBJ1-5,CASSLTDGPNQPQHF,TGTGCCAGCAGTTTAACGGACGGGCCCAATCAGCCCCAGCATTTT
TRBV27,NA,many,TRBJ2-7,CASSFKSGGYEQYF,TGTGCCAGCAGTTTCAAGTCCGGGGGTTACGAGCAGTACTTC
TRBV5-8,NA,many,TRBJ2-5,CASSLGTQETQYF,TGTGCCAGCAGCTTGGGGACTCAAGAGACCCAGTACTTC
TRBV7-3,NA,many,TRBJ2-5,CASSLTGGQETQYF,TGTGCCAGCAGCTTAACGGGGGGTCAAGAGACCCAGTACTTC
TRBV27,NA,many,TRBJ1-2,CASSTRGYGYTF,TGTGCCAGCAGTACGAGGGGCTATGGCTACACCTTC
TRBV5-1,NA,many,TRBJ2-3,CASSLGHREIGTQYF,TGCGCCAGCAGCTTGGGCCACAGGGAAATAGGTACGCAGTATTTT
TRBV12-3/TRBV12-4,NA,many,TRBJ1-2,CASSLSNYGYTF,TGTGCCAGCAGTTTGTCTAACTATGGCTACACCTTC
TRBV7-3,TRBD1,NA,TRBJ1-2,CASRPTGGPYGYTF,TGTGCCAGCAGACCGACAGGGGGCCCGTATGGCTACACCTTC
TRBV30,NA,NA,TRBJ1-2,CAWSVAGKGGYTF,TGTGCCTGGAGTGTAGCAGGGAAAGGTGGCTACACCTTC
TRBV18,NA,many,TRBJ2-7,CASSPTTRSYEQYF,TGTGCCAGCTCACCAACGACACGCTCCTACGAGCAGTACTTC
TRBV19,TRBD1,NA,TRBJ2-5,CASSRGQGRQETQYF,TGTGCCAGTAGTCGAGGACAGGGACGGCAAGAGACCCAGTACTTC
TRBV10-3,NA,NA,TRBJ2-7,CASSESVGGQTYEQYF,TGTGCCAGCAGTGAGTCCGTGGGGGGTCAAACCTACGAGCAGTACTTC
TRBV9,NA,many,TRBJ1-1,CASSVKGNTEAFF,TGTGCCAGCAGCGTCAAAGGGAACACTGAAGCTTTCTTT
TRBV6-2/TRBV6-3,NA,many,TRBJ1-2,CASRTAANYGYTF,TGTGCCAGCAGAACCGCCGCTAACTATGGCTACACCTTC
TRBV7-2,NA,many,TRBJ1-2,CASSLDGASYGYTF,TGTGCCAGCAGCTTAGATGGGGCCTCCTATGGCTACACCTTC
TRBV20-1,TRBD1,NA,TRBJ1-2,CSAQTKAGQDLYGYTF,TGCAGTGCCCAAACTAAGGCGGGACAGGATCTCTATGGCTACACCTTC
TRBV5-1,NA,NA,TRBJ2-2,CASEPKGELFF,TGCGCCAGCGAACCCAAAGGGGAGCTGTTTTTT
TRBV7-3,NA,many,TRBJ2-1,CASSLTTAYNEQFF,TGTGCCAGCAGCTTAACTACAGCCTACAATGAGCAGTTCTTC
TRBV18,NA,many,TRBJ2-2,CASSKGTGELFF,TGTGCCAGCTCCAAGGGCACCGGGGAGCTGTTTTTT
TRBV4-3,NA,many,TRBJ1-2,CASSQGVGTANYGYTF,TGCGCCAGCAGCCAAGGTGTTGGAACAGCAAACTATGGCTACACCTTC
TRBV25-1,TRBD2,medium-sized,TRBJ2-1,CASSELRLAENNEQFF,TGTGCCAGCAGTGAACTCAGGCTAGCGGAGAACAATGAGCAGTTCTTC
TRBV19,NA,NA,TRBJ2-1,CASSASEPYNEQFF,TGTGCCAGTAGCGCTAGCGAACCCTACAATGAGCAGTTCTTC
TRBV6-5,NA,NA,TRBJ2-7,CASSAERAGSSEQYF,TGTGCCAGCAGTGCTGAGCGTGCAGGGTCGAGTGAGCAGTACTTC
TRBV6-5,TRBD1,many,TRBJ1-6,CASGDSRNSPLHF,TGTGCCAGCGGGGACAGCCGAAATTCACCCCTCCACTTT